The sequence of this TCR beta chain was determined in a study of beta chain features in type 1 diabetes. Study as a whole: Sorted cell examination encompassed 85 million to 140 million cells across all samples.

Using CD45RO/CCR7/CD25/CD127/CD95/CD27, CD4+ naive, central memory, regulatory and stem cell-like memory cells were sorted. General study results and limits: Researchers reported that naive, central memory and Treg TCRB repertoires appeared more similar in patients than in healthy donors. All four CD4+ subsets of Type 1 diabetes patients contained TCRB CDR3s that were moderately but significantly shorter.

The V end lost 8 bases, the J end lost 8 bases, and 15 bases lay between the germline ends. This CDR3 is 12 amino acids long. CDR1 and CDR2 (germline): MNHNY, SVGAGI (reference sequence). Expressed TCRB transcripts were sequenced because the entire RNA isolate underwent reverse transcription. TCRdb keeps only in-frame clones here, not all; method: immunoSEQ multiplex PCR. The table records fewer than 350,000 clones, roughly 8% of them present only once. Worth noting for this clone: Its antigen is not known.

The clonotype was recovered from a woman aged 18-35 years in good health. The sequenced sample was central memory CD4+ T cells from blood. The rearrangement links TRBV6-6 to TRBJ1-1, with a possible D match to TRBD1 (5 bases). Written as DNA, the CDR3 is TGTGCCAGCGGACCGGGGCAAGCAGAAGCTTTCTTT. This codes for CASGPGQAEAFF.